This T cell receptor beta chain originates from a study of response to subunit inactivated influenza vaccine. General study points: Authors suggested few new T cells are recruited by each seasonal influenza vaccination.

In TCRdb, the RT-PCR reads were re-called with MiXCR into one record per CDR3 protein. The sample holds 550,000 to 600,000 distinct CDR3 sequences, 10% to 15% seen once. This clonotype was detected only a few times. The antigen is not known. Here the sequenced sample was PBMCs from blood, taken on the day of vaccination. This TCR derives from a man aged 45-65 years who received an inactivated influenza vaccine.

Here the CDR3 reads CASSHPGQFSYNEQFF. The CDR3 bases are TGTGCCAGCAGTCACCCAGGACAGTTCTCCTACAATGAGCAGTTCTTC. V is TRBV27 and J is TRBJ2-1; D is perhaps TRBD1 (6 bases). The CDR3 spans 16 residues. Germline V CDR1 and CDR2: MNHEY, SMNVEV (reference sequence). V was clipped by 5 bases and J by 0 bases, with 14 bases between them.